This T cell receptor beta chain stems from a study of T cell repertoires in ileal Crohn's disease. Study observations and caveats: Every patient over 26.8% clonality showed endoscopic recurrence.

Sequenced by immunoSEQ multiplex PCR; TCRdb stores in-frame clones only, minus some. The sample has about 3,600 clones, 82% seen once; the top ten hold around 7.6%. This clone was observed a single time. Antigen unknown. Patients were adults with ileal or ileocolonic Crohn's disease needing resection. V was cut by 3 bases and J by 2 bases, with 16 bases left in between. CDR3 length: 15 residues. Germline V gene sequence: CDR1 GTSNPN, CDR2 SVGIG (reference sequence). This receptor was obtained from an adult with Crohn's disease. The V and J genes are TRBV30 and TRBJ1-1, with D tentatively TRBD1 (5 bases). The source material was ileal tissue. The CDR3 sequence: CAWSPNGGGNTEAFF. CDR3 in DNA: TGTGCCTGGAGCCCAAATGGGGGGGGAAACACTGAAGCTTTCTTT.